The 27 T cell receptor beta chains below all came from one sample that was sequenced in a study of T cells after yellow fever vaccination. Each CDR3 protein is one row after TCRdb ran MiXCR on the 5' RACE reads. This table holds more than 95,000 distinct CDR3 sequences, 7.2% found once. The source material was CD4+ T cells sorted from PBMCs, sampled around 45 days after the first yellow fever vaccination. The receptors were sampled from a man in his late teens or twenties who received the YFV17D yellow fever vaccine.

This clonotype was detected ten times or more. The chain couples TRBV7-2 to TRBJ2-2; D remains ambiguous. Germline loops: CDR1 SGHTA, CDR2 FQGNSA. V was pared by 1 base and J by 0 bases, with 3 bases between. CDR3 length equals 14 residues. In nucleotides, the CDR3 is TGTGCCAGCAGCTTAGACACGAACACCGGGGAGCTGTTTTTT. It codes for CASSLDTNTGELFF.

This clonotype was observed at least ten times. V is TRBV20-1 and J is TRBJ2-1, with a possible D match to TRBD2 (5 bases). Germline V gene lookup returns CDR1 DFQATT and CDR2 SNEGSKA (reference sequence). The CDR3 loop spans 15 amino acids. Trimming stripped 0 bases from V and 7 bases from J, with 16 bases between. The CDR3 here is CSARDRRHGVNEQFF. The DNA of the CDR3 is TGCAGTGCTAGAGACAGGAGACACGGGGTTAATGAGCAGTTCTTC.

This clonotype was observed many times. The chain carries TRBV18 and TRBJ1-6; D remains ambiguous. The CDR3 has 13 amino acids. CDR1 is KGHSH, CDR2 LQKENI, per germline. V lost 8 bases and J lost 10, with 15 bases in between. For the CDR3, the DNA is TGTGCCAGCGGCGAGCAGGAGAACTCACCCCTCCACTTT. It translates to CASGEQENSPLHF.

Remarks on this clonotype: A read error is possible here, since a much larger clone lies one base away. The chain recombines TRBV5-1 with TRBJ2-2; no reliable D call. V was clipped by 0 bases and J by 7 bases, with 13 bases between them. Germline V gene lookup returns CDR1 SGHRS and CDR2 YFSETQ. The CDR3 has 15 residues. The CDR3 protein is CASSLATGRGGELFF. The CDR3 DNA reads TGCGCCAGCAGCTTGGCGACTGGTCGCGGCGGGGAGCTGTTTTTT.

This clonotype was picked up many times. The chain combines TRBV6-5 with TRBJ1-1, with D tentatively TRBD1 (5 bases). CDR1 and CDR2 (germline): MNHEY, SVGAGI. This CDR3 has 14 residues. V dropped 3 bases and J dropped 1 base, with 9 bases sitting between them. CDR3 region: CASSYGRGNTEAFF. As DNA, the CDR3 is TGTGCCAGCAGTTATGGGAGGGGGAACACTGAAGCTTTCTTT.

Many counts were recorded for this clonotype. The chain is built from TRBV9 and TRBJ2-5; 7 nucleotides align to TRBD1. V was clipped by 3 bases and J by 2 bases; unmatched bases: 10. The CDR3 runs 16 residues. Germline V lookup: CDR1 SGDLS, CDR2 YYNGEE. CDR3 coding DNA: TGTGCCAGCAGCGCCGGGACAGCAAACCGTCAAGAGACCCAGTACTTC. Its protein product is CASSAGTANRQETQYF.

This clonotype was picked up many times. This chain connects TRBV5-1 to TRBJ2-3; no firm D call. Trimming removed 0 bases from V and 0 bases from J, with 11 bases in between. Per germline, CDR1 SGHRS and CDR2 YFSETQ. The CDR3 extends over 16 amino acids. This CDR3 reads CASSLGQLVSTDTQYF. In DNA, the CDR3 is TGCGCCAGCAGCTTGGGCCAGCTCGTTAGCACAGATACGCAGTATTTT. The full variable domain, its missing parts supplied by reference TRBV5-1 and TRBJ2-3, is KAGVTQTPRYLIKTRGQQVTLSCSPISGHRSVSWYQQTPGQGLQFLFEYFSETQRNKGNFPGRFSGRQFSNSRSEMNVSTLELGDSALYLCASSLGQLVSTDTQYFGPGTRLTVL.

This clonotype was counted many times. The chain employs TRBV6-5 and TRBJ1-3; weak D call: TRBD1 (5 bases). With 2 bases removed from V and 0 bases from J, the gap between germline ends came to 8 bases. The CDR3 has 15 amino acids. Germline CDR1 is MNHEY and CDR2 is SVGAGI. The CDR3 here is CASSYTDSSGNTIYF. DNA for the CDR3: TGTGCCAGCAGTTACACCGACAGCTCTGGAAACACCATATATTTT.

V and J are TRBV25-1 and TRBJ1-2; D unresolved. This CDR3 has 12 residues. Between the trimmed V and J ends, which lost 5 bases and 8 bases, there was a span of 12 bases. Germline loops: CDR1 MGHDK, CDR2 SYGVNS. The CDR3 sequence: CASSLMRVGYTF. The CDR3 DNA reads TGTGCCAGCAGTCTTATGAGGGTCGGCTACACCTTC.

About this clonotype itself: An end of the junction differs from the germline gene, which may be a read error. The chain is built from TRBV5-5 and TRBJ1-3; tentatively, D is TRBD1 (5 bases). The CDR3 runs to 16 residues. Germline-derived CDR1 and CDR2 are SGHKS and YYEKEE (reference sequence). DNA for the CDR3: TGTGCCAGCAGCGGGGCGGCGGGGGTCTCTGGGAACACCATATATTTT. As protein: CASSGAAGVSGNTIYF.

V gene TRBV7-2 combines with J gene TRBJ2-3, with TRBD1 matching over 8 bases. This CDR3 has 16 amino acids. Germline V CDR1 and CDR2: SGHTA, FQGNSA. Trimming at V came to 5 bases and at J to 2 bases, leaving 9 bases not matched to a gene. The DNA of the CDR3 is TGTGCCAGCAGCCCGTCATGGGACAGGTTCACAGATACGCAGTATTTT. The encoded protein is CASSPSWDRFTDTQYF.

This clonotype was found many times. The chain employs TRBV4-3 and TRBJ2-5; 7 bases fit TRBD1. Germline assignment: CDR1 LGHNA and CDR2 YSLEER. With 4 bases clipped from V and 1 base from J, the junction kept 9 bases outside the gene matches. The CDR3 loop spans 16 amino acids. The CDR3 DNA reads TGCGCCAGCAGCCTGGAACCCCGGGACAGCCAAGAGACCCAGTACTTC. The encoded protein is CASSLEPRDSQETQYF.

This clonotype was seen at least ten times. In DNA, the CDR3 is TGCAGTGCGGCACAGGGCGGCGAGCAGTACGTC. Amino acid sequence: CSAAQGGEQYV. The chain is built from TRBV20-1 and TRBJ2-7; maybe TRBD1 (6 bases). This CDR3 comprises 11 residues. Trimming left V 6 bases short and J 6 bases short, with 12 bases between. The V gene's germline CDR1 is DFQATT and CDR2 SNEGSKA (reference sequence).

This clonotype was observed at least ten times. The rearrangement links TRBV20-1 to TRBJ2-5; D possibly corresponds to TRBD2 (5 bases). CDR1 DFQATT and CDR2 SNEGSKA come from the germline V gene (reference sequence). The CDR3 spans 14 residues. V dropped 6 bases and J dropped 4 bases, with 18 bases sitting between them. The CDR3 nucleotides read TGCAGTGCACGGAAGACTACCACGGGAGAGACCCAGTACTTC. Amino acids: CSARKTTTGETQYF.

In regard to this clonotype: It may be a read error: a sequence one base away is much more abundant. The chain links TRBV7-2 to TRBJ2-3; a possible D gene is TRBD2 (5 bases). Germline CDR1 reads SGHTA; CDR2 reads FQGNSA. This CDR3 region has 14 residues. Deletions cut 3 bases from V and 4 bases from J, with 11 bases between. CDR3 DNA: TGTACCAGCAGCTTGAACGCGCGGGCAGATACGCAGTATTTT. It is translated as CTSSLNARADTQYF.

This clonotype has ten or more counts. The gene calls are TRBV10-3 and TRBJ1-2, with D perhaps TRBD1 (5 bases). Per the germline V gene, CDR1 is ENHRY and CDR2 is SYGVKD. Trimming stripped 8 bases from V and 0 bases from J, with 10 bases between. This CDR3 region has 13 residues. The DNA for the CDR3 is TGTGCCATCTCGGCGGGGGCTAACTATGGCTACACCTTC. Protein product: CAISAGANYGYTF.

This clonotype was detected many times. This chain joins TRBV5-4 and TRBJ2-7; 7 bases line up with TRBD2. CDR1 SGHNT and CDR2 YYREEE come from the germline V gene (reference sequence). The junction had 4 bases not matched to a gene; V was cut back by 0 bases and J by 4 bases. The CDR3 length is 14 residues. CDR3 DNA sequence: TGTGCCAGCAGCTTGGAAAGGGAGGGTTACGAGCAGTACTTC. This sequence encodes CASSLEREGYEQYF.

This clonotype came up once. Being one base from a much bigger clone, this may be a read error. This chain uses TRBV5-1 with TRBJ2-3; D is perhaps TRBD2 (6 bases). The germline CDR1 and CDR2 sequences are SGHRS and YFSETQ. V lost 3 bases and J lost 4, with 21 bases in between. This CDR3 is built from 17 residues. The CDR3 is CASSSYGLPGDSDTQYF. The CDR3 DNA follows: TGCGCCAGCAGCTCCTACGGACTACCGGGGGATTCAGATACGCAGTATTTT.

This clonotype was seen repeatedly, ten times or more. The chain links TRBV7-2 to TRBJ2-5; either TRBD1 or TRBD2 may fit D (6 bases each). Germline loops: CDR1 SGHTA, CDR2 FQGNSA. The V and J ends lost 3 bases and 11 bases respectively, with 16 bases between them. This CDR3 has 13 amino acids. CDR3 in amino acids: CASSLGGHRQQYF. CDR3 DNA sequence: TGTGCCAGCAGCTTGGGGGGACACCGACAACAGTACTTC.

This clonotype was found many times. V and J are TRBV20-1 and TRBJ1-1; TRBD1 matches 7 bases. CDR3 length equals 15 residues. The germline V gene has CDR1 DFQATT and CDR2 SNEGSKA (reference sequence). V shed 0 bases, J shed 1 base, and the junction held 5 bases outside the gene matches. The CDR3 loop is CSARDLRTGNTEAFF. The CDR3 nucleotides are TGCAGTGCTAGAGATCTCCGGACAGGGAACACTGAAGCTTTCTTT.

This clonotype was detected many times. The chain employs TRBV20-1 and TRBJ2-5; no firm D call. V was shortened by 0 bases and J by 5 bases, with 7 bases between the two germline ends. The CDR3 totals 12 residues. Germline loops: CDR1 DFQATT, CDR2 SNEGSKA (reference sequence). CDR3 loop: CSARDPRETQYF. The DNA of the CDR3 is TGCAGTGCTAGAGATCCTCGGGAGACCCAGTACTTC.

This clonotype appeared a few times. V is TRBV12-3 or TRBV12-4 and J is TRBJ2-1; TRBD2 matches 9 bases. The CDR3 runs to 14 residues. V lost 6 bases and J lost 7; bases outside the gene matches: 7. This chain's CDR3 is CASSSRGGANEQFF. The CDR3 DNA is TGTGCCAGCAGCAGCCGCGGGGGGGCAAATGAGCAGTTCTTC.

At least ten counts were recorded for this clonotype. The V and J genes are TRBV6-2 or TRBV6-3 and TRBJ2-2; 7 bases align to TRBD1. V was clipped by 0 bases and J by 0 bases; unmatched bases: 13. Per the germline V gene, CDR1 is MNHEY and CDR2 is SVGEGT. This CDR3 region has 20 residues. CDR3 coding DNA: TGTGCCAGCAGTTACTCGATGTTCTACAGGGGACATACGAACACCGGGGAGCTGTTTTTT. This translates into CASSYSMFYRGHTNTGELFF.

This chain links TRBV29-1 with TRBJ1-2, with a possible D match to TRBD1 (5 bases). The CDR3 has 12 amino acids. V lost 7 bases, J lost 4 bases, and 13 bases lay in between. The germline V gene has CDR1 SQVTM and CDR2 ANQGSEA. The CDR3 DNA reads as TGCAGCGCCGTGCTACAGGCCTATGGCTACACCTTC. Its translation is CSAVLQAYGYTF.

This clonotype was counted at least ten times. This chain links TRBV20-1 with TRBJ2-1; possibly TRBD1 or TRBD2 for D (5 bases each). The CDR3 totals 12 residues. The V and J ends lost 6 bases and 8 bases respectively, with 14 bases between them. Germline values: CDR1 DFQATT, CDR2 SNEGSKA (reference sequence). The CDR3 sequence is CSAPGPGDEQFF. DNA of the CDR3: TGCAGTGCCCCGGGACCGGGCGATGAGCAGTTCTTC.

This clonotype was observed many times. The CDR3 DNA reads as TGTGCCAGTACAGTTTCTTCTGGTGAGAAGACCCAGTACTTC. It is translated as CASTVSSGEKTQYF. The genes are TRBV19 and TRBJ2-5; D not certain. Germline V gene sequence: CDR1 LNHDA, CDR2 SQIVND (reference sequence). CDR3 length: 14 amino acids. V was pared by 7 bases and J by 6 bases, with 18 bases between.

This clonotype was found many times. The CDR3 nucleotides are TGCGCCAGCAGTTGGGGCGCTGAAGCTTTCTTT. Translating gives CASSWGAEAFF. J is TRBJ1-1 and V is TRBV5-1; a possible D gene is TRBD1 (5 bases). Trimming took 5 bases from V and 6 from J, leaving 8 bases between them. The length of the CDR3 is 11 residues. Germline loops: CDR1 SGHRS, CDR2 YFSETQ.